This is a list of T cell receptor beta chains from one sample in a study of T cells in Graves' hyperthyroidism and ophthalmopathy. MiXCR, run by TCRdb on the multiplex PCR reads, gives a single entry per CDR3 protein. The sample has about 700,000 distinct CDR3 sequences; 14% are singletons. The sequenced material came from blood. The receptors originated from a woman between 18 and 29 years old with Graves' hyperthyroidism. Each CDR3 is given with its conserved first and last residue. Fields, in order: D gene, clone size, J gene, V gene, CDR3 protein, CDR3 DNA. The D gene is left open where the match is weak. Clone size, where shown, is once, few, many, or a class for clones that have expanded.

D: NA
size: many
J: TRBJ2-1
V: TRBV11-2
CDR3: CASSSVVSVGSNEQFF
DNA: TGTGCCAGCAGCTCTGTCGTTAGTGTAGGTAGCAATGAGCAGTTCTTC

D: NA
size: many
J: TRBJ2-2
V: TRBV30
CDR3: CASTSPGELFF
DNA: TGTGCCTCCACGTCACCCGGGGAGCTGTTTTTT

D: NA
size: NA
J: TRBJ2-2
V: TRBV7-9
CDR3: CASSLRPGTGELFF
DNA: TGTGCCAGCAGCTTAAGGCCGGGGACCGGGGAGCTGTTTTTT

D: TRBD1
size: many
J: TRBJ1-1
V: TRBV12-3/TRBV12-4
CDR3: CASSSTGALNTEAFF
DNA: TGTGCCAGCAGTTCAACAGGGGCCTTGAACACTGAAGCTTTCTTT

D: TRBD1
size: many
J: TRBJ2-7
V: TRBV3-1
CDR3: CASSQQPGQGRDEQYF
DNA: TGTGCCAGCAGCCAGCAACCGGGACAGGGTAGGGACGAGCAGTACTTC

D: NA
size: few
J: TRBJ1-6
V: TRBV25-1
CDR3: CASSRSPGNSPLHF
DNA: TGTGCCAGCAGTCGGTCCCCCGGTAATTCACCCCTCCACTTT

D: NA
size: many
J: TRBJ2-7
V: TRBV30
CDR3: CACAAPGDEQYF
DNA: TGTGCCTGCGCCGCTCCGGGGGACGAGCAGTACTTC

D: TRBD1
size: few
J: TRBJ2-4
V: TRBV19
CDR3: CASSIPGQGVAKNIQYF
DNA: TGTGCCAGTAGTATCCCGGGACAGGGGGTAGCCAAAAACATTCAGTACTTC

D: NA
size: many
J: TRBJ2-1
V: TRBV6-2/TRBV6-3
CDR3: CASRDPPVSGEQFF
DNA: TGTGCCAGCAGAGATCCTCCGGTATCGGGTGAGCAGTTCTTC

D: NA
size: NA
J: TRBJ2-3
V: TRBV12-3/TRBV12-4
CDR3: CASSPDRAAFSGSPRKTDTQYF
DNA: TGTGCCAGCAGCCCAGACAGGGCGGCTTTCAGCGGGAGTCCCCGGAAGACCGATACGCAGTATTTT

D: NA
size: NA
J: TRBJ2-6
V: TRBV28
CDR3: CASRARTFNSGANVLTF
DNA: TGTGCCAGCAGGGCGCGGACATTTAACTCTGGGGCCAACGTCCTGACTTTC

D: TRBD2
size: many
J: TRBJ2-7
V: TRBV27
CDR3: CASSPGLVGPYEQYF
DNA: TGTGCCAGCAGTCCCGGACTAGTCGGCCCCTACGAGCAGTACTTC

D: TRBD1
size: many
J: TRBJ2-1
V: TRBV28
CDR3: CASSPPGQGMNEQFF
DNA: TGTGCCAGCAGTCCACCGGGACAGGGAATGAATGAGCAGTTCTTC

D: NA
size: NA
J: TRBJ2-2
V: TRBV6-2/TRBV6-3
CDR3: CASKQPGGELFF
DNA: TGTGCCAGCAAACAACCTGGCGGGGAGCTGTTTTTT

D: NA
size: NA
J: TRBJ2-1
V: TRBV6-1
CDR3: CASRTVGASSYNEQFF
DNA: TGTGCCAGCAGGACCGTGGGGGCAAGCTCCTACAATGAGCAGTTCTTC

D: NA
size: many
J: TRBJ2-1
V: TRBV2
CDR3: CASTREVFDEQFF
DNA: TGTGCCAGCACCAGGGAAGTTTTCGATGAGCAGTTCTTC

D: NA
size: many
J: TRBJ1-1
V: TRBV30
CDR3: CAWTRGRVDGVVTEAFF
DNA: TGTGCCTGGACCCGGGGCAGGGTAGACGGGGTAGTCACTGAAGCTTTCTTT

D: NA
size: NA
J: TRBJ2-5
V: TRBV3-1
CDR3: CASSQDSRAEYF
DNA: TGTGCCAGCAGCCAAGACAGCCGGGCCGAGTACTTC

D: NA
size: few
J: TRBJ2-3
V: TRBV27
CDR3: CASSSGISEDTQYF
DNA: TGTGCCAGCAGTTCCGGGATCAGCGAAGATACGCAGTATTTT

D: TRBD2
size: few
J: TRBJ2-2
V: TRBV3-1
CDR3: CASSTFPRSWEGGELFF
DNA: TGTGCCAGCAGCACGTTCCCGCGTTCGTGGGAGGGCGGGGAGCTGTTTTTT

D: NA
size: few
J: TRBJ2-7
V: TRBV12-3/TRBV12-4
CDR3: CASRGRTSYEQYF
DNA: TGTGCCAGCAGGGGCAGAACGTCCTACGAGCAATACTTC

D: TRBD2
size: NA
J: TRBJ2-3
V: TRBV9
CDR3: CASSPVLTSGSLTDTQYF
DNA: TGTGCCAGCAGCCCTGTCTTGACGAGCGGGAGTTTGACAGATACGCAGTATTTT

D: NA
size: NA
J: TRBJ1-1
V: TRBV19
CDR3: CASSIPAGMNTEAFF
DNA: TGTGCCAGTAGTATCCCTGCTGGGATGAACACTGAAGCTTTCTTT

D: NA
size: many
J: TRBJ1-6
V: TRBV25-1
CDR3: CASRDTEGIYNSPLHF
DNA: TGTGCCAGCAGAGATACGGAGGGAATCTATAATTCACCCCTCCACTTT

D: TRBD2
size: NA
J: TRBJ2-7
V: TRBV7-8
CDR3: CASSSIPPAGAPHEQYF
DNA: TGTGCCAGCAGCTCTATCCCACCAGCGGGAGCACCCCACGAGCAGTACTTC

D: NA
size: NA
J: TRBJ1-1
V: TRBV9
CDR3: CASSVADYNTEAFF
DNA: TGTGCCAGCAGCGTAGCTGACTATAACACTGAAGCTTTCTTT

D: TRBD2
size: many
J: TRBJ2-5
V: TRBV12-5
CDR3: CASGLSVGGPEETQYF
DNA: TGTGCTAGTGGTTTGAGCGTGGGAGGGCCTGAAGAGACCCAGTACTTC

D: NA
size: many
J: TRBJ2-7
V: TRBV5-6
CDR3: CASSLDGLEYF
DNA: TGTGCCAGCAGCTTAGACGGGCTGGAGTACTTC

D: NA
size: NA
J: TRBJ2-1
V: TRBV7-2
CDR3: CASSRDDFRPFF
DNA: TGTGCCAGCAGCCGAGACGATTTCAGGCCCTTCTTC

D: TRBD2
size: many
J: TRBJ2-1
V: TRBV19
CDR3: CASSPRVRVAGEYNEQFF
DNA: TGTGCCAGTAGTCCCCGGGTTAGGGTAGCGGGAGAATACAATGAGCAGTTCTTC

D: TRBD1
size: few
J: TRBJ2-2
V: TRBV7-8
CDR3: CASSLRPTGVNTGELFF
DNA: TGTGCCAGCAGCTTACGTCCGACAGGGGTCAACACCGGGGAGCTGTTTTTT

D: NA
size: many
J: TRBJ1-5
V: TRBV2
CDR3: CASSLRGHQPQHF
DNA: TGTGCCAGCAGTCTCAGGGGCCATCAGCCCCAGCATTTT

D: NA
size: NA
J: TRBJ2-7
V: TRBV20-1
CDR3: CSAREQPEGSYEQYF
DNA: TGCAGTGCTAGAGAACAACCCGAAGGGTCCTACGAGCAGTACTTC

D: NA
size: many
J: TRBJ2-1
V: TRBV12-3/TRBV12-4
CDR3: CASAGVWEREQFF
DNA: TGTGCCAGCGCTGGAGTATGGGAGCGGGAGCAGTTCTTC

D: NA
size: few
J: TRBJ1-1
V: TRBV6-1
CDR3: CASSTHGGHLGFYTEAFF
DNA: TGTGCCAGCAGTACCCATGGAGGGCACCTTGGGTTTTACACTGAAGCTTTCTTT

D: TRBD2
size: many
J: TRBJ2-1
V: TRBV7-2
CDR3: CASNIWPETSGFNEQFF
DNA: TGTGCCAGCAATATTTGGCCTGAGACTAGCGGGTTCAATGAGCAGTTCTTC

D: NA
size: NA
J: TRBJ2-7
V: TRBV6-1
CDR3: CASSLYPGQGSEQYF
DNA: TGTGCCAGCAGCCTATACCCCGGCCAGGGAAGCGAGCAGTACTTC

D: NA
size: many
J: TRBJ2-3
V: TRBV20-1
CDR3: CSARARGRSTDTQYF
DNA: TGCAGTGCTAGAGCCAGGGGACGTAGCACAGATACGCAGTATTTT

D: TRBD2
size: few
J: TRBJ2-1
V: TRBV6-2/TRBV6-3
CDR3: CATRTSGSWNEQFF
DNA: TGTGCAACCCGCACTAGCGGGAGTTGGAATGAGCAGTTCTTC

D: TRBD1
size: many
J: TRBJ1-1
V: TRBV27
CDR3: CASTFYPGQGGGLNTEAFF
DNA: TGTGCCAGCACTTTCTACCCGGGACAGGGTGGTGGGTTGAACACTGAAGCTTTCTTT

D: TRBD2
size: few
J: TRBJ2-7
V: TRBV9
CDR3: CASSPRLAGPSYEQYF
DNA: TGTGCCAGCAGCCCCCGACTAGCGGGGCCGTCCTACGAGCAGTACTTC

D: NA
size: few
J: TRBJ2-7
V: TRBV7-8
CDR3: CASSLGQEYEQYF
DNA: TGTGCCAGCTCACTGGGCCAAGAATACGAGCAGTACTTC

D: TRBD1
size: many
J: TRBJ2-7
V: TRBV6-1
CDR3: CASSFDRPDRGYEQYF
DNA: TGTGCCAGCAGTTTCGACCGACCGGACAGGGGCTACGAGCAGTACTTC

D: NA
size: many
J: TRBJ1-1
V: TRBV27
CDR3: CASSSYRDRTEAFF
DNA: TGTGCCAGCAGTTCCTACAGGGATCGAACTGAAGCTTTCTTT

D: TRBD1
size: NA
J: TRBJ2-1
V: TRBV29-1
CDR3: CSVGDRASYNEQFF
DNA: TGCAGCGTCGGTGACAGGGCTTCCTACAATGAGCAGTTCTTC

D: NA
size: many
J: TRBJ1-5
V: TRBV20-1
CDR3: CSARVGTPATPQHF
DNA: TGCAGTGCTAGAGTTGGGACGCCCGCCACGCCCCAGCATTTT

D: NA
size: many
J: TRBJ2-1
V: TRBV20-1
CDR3: CSAPTAGEQFF
DNA: TGCAGTGCTCCAACGGCAGGCGAGCAGTTCTTC

D: NA
size: NA
J: TRBJ2-1
V: TRBV6-1
CDR3: CASSYNPGLASYNEQFF
DNA: TGTGCCAGCAGTTATAACCCCGGGCTAGCGAGTTACAATGAGCAGTTCTTC

D: TRBD2
size: many
J: TRBJ2-2
V: TRBV13
CDR3: CASSISGMNTGELFF
DNA: TGTGCCAGCAGCATTAGCGGGATGAACACCGGGGAGCTGTTTTTT

D: NA
size: many
J: TRBJ2-5
V: TRBV3-1
CDR3: CASSHFAGTQETQYF
DNA: TGTGCCAGCAGCCATTTTGCGGGTACCCAAGAGACCCAGTACTTC

D: NA
size: many
J: TRBJ1-1
V: TRBV3-1
CDR3: CASSQDTTGGTTEAFF
DNA: TGTGCCAGCAGCCAAGATACGACGGGGGGGACCACTGAAGCTTTCTTT

D: NA
size: few
J: TRBJ2-5
V: TRBV7-9
CDR3: CASSSGQGPGETQYF
DNA: TGTGCCAGCAGCTCAGGCCAGGGCCCCGGGGAGACCCAGTACTTC

D: NA
size: many
J: TRBJ1-5
V: TRBV18
CDR3: CASSVSRAGNQPQHF
DNA: TGTGCCAGCTCGGTGTCCCGGGCCGGCAATCAGCCCCAGCATTTT